Here is one T cell receptor beta chain with its context. Its antigen has not been determined. The input lacks base qualities; no much larger clone sits a single base away. The data derive from a study of blood T cell repertoires in COVID-19 (dated by TCRdb to 2019 to 2021). Study-level background: The collaborator samples originated in the United States, Italy and Spain and spanned the acute and convalescent phases of COVID-19. The repertoires were released in a freely available public database meant as a resource for research on the immune response to SARS-CoV-2. The material from the prospective study consisted of cDNA or gDNA derived from T cells, B-cell-depleted T cells, or PBMCs. Where HLA class I and class II types were available, the types were taken from metadata supplied by the sample provider, not from assay-based typing. Subjects who had been exposed to COVID-19, were actively infected with it, or had recovered from it provided the deeply sampled blood TCRbeta repertoires that made up the dataset. Nearly every sample came with metadata listing a de-identified subject ID, COVID-19 status, age in years and sex. Samples came from the ongoing ImmuneRACE study (first 160 participants) plus 1,254 subjects from 6 global collaborators. Study-wide findings and limitations: The quantity of clinical and demographic metadata differed by source and by participant and was supplied without curation.

From its cysteine to its phenylalanine, the CDR3 spans 17 amino acids. The entry retains the CDR3 DNA only, 51 bases that are in frame from base 1. Clipping removes 6 bases from V and 4 bases from J, with 13 as the unmatched junction base count. The germline V gene specifies SGHTS as CDR1 and YDEGEE as CDR2. TCRbeta CDR3 regions were amplified from genomic DNA using the immunoSEQ Assay, a bias-controlled multiplex PCR. The original pipeline was this. Within the assay, amplification of reference gene primers was used to estimate how many nucleated cells each sample contained. Sequence reads were collapsed and filtered to measure the absolute abundance of every unique TCRbeta CDR3 rearrangement. For each sample, productive Simpson clonality was calculated by taking the square root of Simpson's diversity index across productive rearrangements. Sourced from immuneACCESS, this table was stored by TCRdb with only in-frame sequences that have V and J called. A share of the clones is absent; for the studies checked, an unresolved V gene accounts for under half, and the remainder has no known explanation. That table is the source of V, J and clone size, and D and trimming were worked out from the DNA. A total of about 73,000 clones appear in this sample, over 80% of them only once. The ten largest clones add up to more than 2.5% of the sample.

The collaborating institutions used their own protocols to collect whole blood in K2EDTA tubes. Collaborator samples were shipped for TCRbeta analysis as frozen whole blood, isolated PBMCs, or DNA extracted from either sample type. This receptor chain uses TRBV5-8 and TRBJ2-2, and TRBD2 matches 9 of the central bases. The sequencing sample was made of peripheral blood. The TCR originated in a man of 80 years or more with active or convalescent COVID-19. The nucleotide sequence reads TGTGCCAGCATCGCCGGCCTTGTAGCGGGAGTCACCGGGGAGCTGTTTTTT. The encoded protein is CASIAGLVAGVTGELFF.